The 21 T cell receptor beta chains presented below share a single source sample, sequenced in a study of control samples from healthy donors and cancer patients (dated by TCRdb to between 2020 and 2021). The method behind the library was the immunoSEQ multiplex PCR assay. TCRdb retrieved this table from immuneACCESS and kept in-frame rearrangements only. Not all clones are present; in checked studies, unresolved V genes account for under half, and no reason is known for the remainder. Across this sample there are about 120,000 clones, with about 87% seen only once. The leading ten clones occupy about 3.2% of the sample. Material for sequencing was blood. All receptors come from a man aged 35-49 years in good health.

The rearrangement uses TRBV5-1 and TRBJ1-3; the match to TRBD1 covers 7 bases. The CDR3 has 15 residues. V lost 2 bases and J lost 2; bases outside the gene matches: 4. Looked up from germline, CDR1 is SGHRS and CDR2 is YFSETQ. CDR3 coding DNA: TGCGCCAGCAGCTTCCGACAGGGCGCTGGAAACACCATATATTTT. Residues: CASSFRQGAGNTIYF.

The V and J genes are TRBV5-1 and TRBJ2-5; D is unresolved. Trimming took 0 bases from V and 2 from J, leaving 8 bases between them. In germline, CDR1 is SGHRS, CDR2 YFSETQ. This CDR3 spans 14 amino acids. CDR3 loop: CASSLGALQETQYF. The CDR3 DNA sequence: TGCGCCAGCAGCTTGGGGGCTTTACAAGAGACCCAGTACTTC.

This clone has more than one count but fewer than ten. The rearrangement joins TRBV19 to TRBJ1-5; 10 positions agree with TRBD1. Germline trimming cut 6 bases from V and 4 bases from J; bases unmatched to any gene: 3. The CDR3 is 14 residues long. Germline CDR1 is LNHDA and CDR2 is SQIVND (reference sequence). The CDR3 here is CASRGTGANQPQHF. CDR3 nucleotide sequence: TGTGCCAGTAGAGGGACAGGGGCTAATCAGCCCCAGCATTTT.

V and J are TRBV7-3 and TRBJ1-5, with a tentative D call TRBD1 (5 bases). Trimming cost V 2 bases and J 0 bases, with 17 bases left between them. Germline V gene data show CDR1 as SGHTA and CDR2 as FQGTGA. The CDR3 spans 18 residues. CDR3 loop: CASSLWGSHNYSNQPQHF. CDR3 DNA: TGTGCCAGCAGCTTATGGGGCAGCCACAATTATAGCAATCAGCCCCAGCATTTT.

V gene TRBV30 combines with J gene TRBJ1-2; D may be TRBD1 (5 bases). Per the germline V gene, CDR1 is GTSNPN and CDR2 is SVGIG (reference sequence). The CDR3 sequence is 12 residues long. Trimming took 2 bases from V and 8 from J, leaving 12 bases between them. The CDR3 sequence: CAWSLGVEGYTF. CDR3 sequence (DNA): TGTGCCTGGAGTTTGGGGGTAGAGGGCTACACCTTC.

V usage is TRBV25-1 and J usage is TRBJ2-6; D remains unclear. Germline CDR1 is MGHDK and CDR2 is SYGVNS. The V gene lost 3 bases and the J gene lost 0 bases, with 9 bases spanning the gap. This CDR3 region has 16 residues. Here the CDR3 reads CASSDGIGSGANVLTF. CDR3 bases: TGTGCCAGCAGTGATGGGATCGGCTCTGGGGCCAACGTCCTGACTTTC.

This clone was seen a few times. The chain couples TRBV6-5 to TRBJ1-6; 10 bases fit TRBD1. V trimming: 2 bases; J trimming: 9 bases; junction bases outside the gene matches: 7. From germline, CDR1 is MNHEY and CDR2 SVGAGI. This CDR3 comprises 16 residues. In nucleotides, the CDR3 is TGTGCCAGCAGTTACCGCTCGACAGGGGGCGGTTCACCCCTCCACTTT. It translates to CASSYRSTGGGSPLHF.

Worth noting for this clone: The sample has other DNA sequences that encode this CDR3 too. The chain uses TRBV6-1 and TRBJ2-7; 7 nucleotides match TRBD1. The CDR3 totals 14 residues. V dropped 3 bases and J dropped 3; count of bases not matched to a gene: 5. CDR1 and CDR2 (germline): MNHNS, SASEGT. The CDR3 is CASSETGQSYEQYF. In nucleotides, the CDR3 is TGTGCCAGCAGTGAGACGGGACAGAGCTACGAGCAGTACTTC.

This sequence joins TRBV11-3 and TRBJ1-2; TRBD1 matches at 8 bases. The CDR3 loop spans 14 amino acids. The V gene's germline CDR1 is SGHNT and CDR2 YENEEA. The V segment lost 4 bases and the J segment 10 bases; nucleotides outside the gene matches: 11. CDR3 nucleotides: TGTGCCAGCAGCTCTTCCGGGACAGGACTCTTCTACACCTTC. Residues: CASSSSGTGLFYTF.

The chain links TRBV6-4 to TRBJ1-5, with 10 positions matching TRBD1. CDR3 length equals 15 residues. The ends lost 6 bases at V and 4 bases at J; junction bases unmatched: 6. Germline V gene data show CDR1 as MRHNA and CDR2 as SNTAGT. The CDR3 sequence: CASSSGQGRNQPQHF. CDR3 nucleotide sequence: TGTGCCAGCAGCTCGGGACAGGGGCGGAATCAGCCCCAGCATTTT.

This chain joins TRBV5-6 and TRBJ2-1, with a possible D match to TRBD2 (5 bases). Trimming removed 4 bases from V and 2 bases from J, with 7 bases in between. CDR1 SGHDT and CDR2 YYEEEE come from the germline V gene. The CDR3 sequence is 13 residues long. CDR3 in amino acids: CASSLGTYNEQFF. The CDR3 nucleotides read TGTGCCAGCAGCCTCGGGACCTACAATGAGCAGTTCTTC.

The V and J genes are TRBV6-6 and TRBJ1-2; 9 positions agree with TRBD1. J gave up 6 bases and V 2 bases, and 7 bases lay outside the gene matches. CDR1 and CDR2 from the germline V gene are MNHNY and SVGAGI (reference sequence). This CDR3 has 15 amino acids. In nucleotides, the CDR3 is TGTGCCAGCAGTTACGCGGGACAGGGATATGATGGCTACACCTTC. It translates to CASSYAGQGYDGYTF.

The chain joins TRBV12-3 or TRBV12-4 to TRBJ1-1, with D uncertain. V dropped 5 bases and J dropped 9 bases, with 16 bases sitting between them. CDR3 length: 13 residues. DNA for the CDR3: TGTGCCAGCAGTCAAACCGGACCCGGGCAAGCTTTCTTT. Its protein is CASSQTGPGQAFF.

The chain couples TRBV6-1 to TRBJ1-5; D unclear. Trimming removed 1 base at V and 5 bases at J, with 9 bases between. This CDR3 has 14 amino acids. CDR1 is MNHNS, CDR2 SASEGT, per germline. The CDR3 sequence is CASSEDTDDQPQHF. CDR3 coding DNA: TGTGCCAGCAGTGAAGATACTGATGATCAGCCCCAGCATTTT.

The V and J genes are TRBV18 and TRBJ1-6; D not resolved. Looked up from germline, CDR1 is KGHSH and CDR2 is LQKENI. Trimming took 6 bases from V and 10 from J, leaving 16 bases between them. The CDR3 extends over 14 amino acids. Here the CDR3 reads CASSDNKLLSPLHF. The CDR3 coding sequence is TGTGCCAGCTCGGATAACAAACTCCTATCACCCCTCCACTTT.

The V call is TRBV7-8, the J call TRBJ2-1; TRBD2 matches 8 bases. V dropped 0 bases and J dropped 5; count of bases not matched to a gene: 9. The V gene's germline CDR1 is SGHVS and CDR2 FQNEAQ. The CDR3 is made up of 17 amino acids. DNA for the CDR3: TGTGCCAGCAGCTTAGCGGGTCGGGTAGCGGGGAACAATGAGCAGTTCTTC. Protein: CASSLAGRVAGNNEQFF.

Worth noting for this clone: A junction end diverges from the germline sequence, so it may reflect a read error. The CDR3 nucleotides read TGTGCCAGCAGCCGAGGACAGGGATTAATTTTT. It yields the protein CASSRGQGLIF. The genes are TRBV6-5 and TRBJ1-5, with 8 bases matching TRBD1. The germline V gene has CDR1 MNHEY and CDR2 SVGAGI. CDR3 length: 11 residues.

This clone turned up a few times. This chain connects TRBV2 to TRBJ1-5; no reliable D call. V was trimmed by 0 bases and J by 9 bases, leaving 9 bases between them. The CDR3 is 13 residues long. CDR1 is SNHLY and CDR2 is FYNNEI in the germline V gene. Written as DNA, the CDR3 is TGTGCCAGCAGTGAAGCCGGAGGGAGGCCCCAGCATTTT. Translating gives CASSEAGGRPQHF.

This chain connects TRBV6-4 to TRBJ2-7; 15 bases are shared with TRBD2. The germline V gene encodes CDR1 MRHNA and CDR2 SNTAGT. V dropped 7 bases and J dropped 2; count of bases not matched to a gene: 6. CDR3 length: 16 residues. The CDR3 reads CASTPGLAGGPYEQYF. The CDR3 DNA reads as TGTGCCAGCACCCCGGGACTAGCGGGGGGTCCCTACGAGCAGTACTTC.

The genes are TRBV3-1 (or the pseudogene TRBV3-2) and TRBJ2-3; no firm D call. V lost 7 bases to trimming and J lost 1 base, with 9 bases between them. The germline V gene encodes CDR1 LGHDT and CDR2 YNNKEL (reference sequence). This CDR3 region has 13 residues. The CDR3 is CASTFSGTDTQYF. The CDR3 region has the DNA TGTGCCAGCACATTCTCTGGCACAGATACGCAGTATTTT.

This sequence joins TRBV15 and TRBJ1-2, with 8 bases matching TRBD1. The CDR3 consists of 15 residues. Losses at the gene ends were 0 bases for V and 8 bases for J; bases not matched to a gene: 8. Germline V lookup: CDR1 LNHNV, CDR2 YYDKDF (reference sequence). The CDR3 spells CATSRDLTGGVGYTF. In DNA, the CDR3 is TGTGCCACCAGCAGAGACCTCACAGGGGGGGTAGGCTACACCTTC.